This TCR beta chain was sequenced for a study of siplizumab effects on memory and regulatory T cells. Regarding the study as a whole: Whether proliferating Tregs in siplizumab cultures suppress was not functionally confirmed. Siplizumab significantly decreased alloreactive sequences from unstimulated CD4+ memory cells.

The CDR3 covers 18 residues. V lost 4 bases and J lost 0, with 23 bases in between. Germline values: CDR1 SGHNT, CDR2 YYREEE (reference sequence). In the case of this clone: The antigen remains undetermined.

Clones were read by immunoSEQ multiplex PCR, and TCRdb kept only the in-frame ones, dropping some. The sample lists some 99,000 clones; under 95% were seen once. The J gene is TRBJ2-7, the V gene TRBV5-4, with TRBD2 as a possible D gene (6 bases). Sequenced: Tregs sorted from blood. The TCR sequence derives from a human donor in good health. In DNA, the CDR3 is TGTGCCAGCAGCCAGGCCTACTTCCTAGCGAGTAACTCCTACGAGCAGTACTTC. Its protein is CASSQAYFLASNSYEQYF.